This is a list of T cell receptor beta chains from one sample in a study of T cells after yellow fever vaccination. From the 5' RACE reads, TCRdb called clonotypes with MiXCR, one entry per CDR3 protein. The sample shows about 300,000 distinct CDR3 sequences, roughly 4.3% of them seen only once. Sequencing was performed on PBMCs, taken 5 days after the yellow fever booster vaccination. The receptor source for this set is a man between 18 and 35 years old who received the YFV17D yellow fever vaccine. Both conserved end residues are part of each CDR3. The order of the fields is J gene, V gene, D gene, clone size, CDR3 protein, CDR3 DNA. D genes are given only for firm matches. Only part of the rows carry a size: once, few, many, or a class if the clone is expanded.

>TRBJ1-3|TRBV9|.|few
CASSINQGNTIYF
TGTGCCAGCAGCATAAATCAGGGAAACACCATATATTTT
>TRBJ2-1|TRBV5-1|.|few
CASSTGTSEYNEQFF
TGCGCCAGCAGCACTGGGACGTCGGAATACAATGAGCAGTTCTTC
>TRBJ1-6|TRBV11-2|.|many
CASSRTGYNSPLHF
TGTGCCAGCAGCCGAACCGGTTATAATTCACCCCTCCACTTT
>TRBJ2-5|TRBV7-9|TRBD2|.
CASSYPSGGGETQYF
TGTGCCAGCAGCTATCCCAGCGGGGGGGGAGAGACCCAGTACTTC
>TRBJ2-5|TRBV14|.|few
CASSIRDRAAETQYF
TGTGCCAGCAGCATACGCGACCGGGCAGCGGAGACCCAGTACTTC
>TRBJ1-1|TRBV20-1|.|many
CSAYRDYAEAFF
TGCAGTGCGTACAGGGATTACGCTGAAGCTTTCTTT
>TRBJ2-5|TRBV7-9|.|many
CASSSGAAAPQETQYF
TGTGCCAGCAGCTCAGGGGCCGCGGCTCCCCAAGAGACCCAGTACTTC
>TRBJ1-6|TRBV5-5|TRBD1|.
CASSLDTGGRPPLHF
TGTGCCAGCAGCTTGGATACAGGGGGCAGGCCACCCCTCCACTTT
>TRBJ2-3|TRBV20-1|.|few
CSALAGGATDTQYF
TGCAGTGCCCTAGCAGGGGGGGCCACAGATACGCAGTATTTT
>TRBJ1-2|TRBV7-6|TRBD1|.
CASSLGLRRRTGGSGYTF
TGTGCCAGCAGCTTAGGGTTGCGGCGGCGGACAGGGGGCTCTGGCTACACCTTC
>TRBJ2-1|TRBV7-6|.|many
CASPRDRPYNEQFF
TGTGCCAGCCCCCGCGATAGGCCGTACAATGAGCAGTTCTTC
>TRBJ1-2|TRBV5-6|TRBD1|few
CASSTTDRGSGYTF
TGTGCCAGCAGCACTACCGACAGGGGGAGCGGCTACACCTTC
>TRBJ2-1|TRBV7-2|.|many
CASSLFGRLYYNEQFF
TGTGCCAGCAGCTTATTTGGTAGGCTCTACTACAATGAGCAGTTCTTC
>TRBJ1-4|TRBV4-3|.|many
CASSQPGRPNEKLFF
TGCGCCAGCAGCCAACCGGGACGGCCGAATGAAAAACTGTTTTTT
>TRBJ2-5|TRBV7-9|.|few
CASSLRGAVRETQYF
TGTGCCAGCAGCTTACGGGGGGCGGTAAGAGAGACCCAGTACTTC
>TRBJ2-3|TRBV28|.|once
CASSPRTTADTQYF
TGTGCCAGCAGTCCCCGGACTACAGCAGATACGCAGTATTTT
>TRBJ2-5|TRBV25-1|TRBD2|.
CASSEYLAGGLETQYF
TGTGCCAGCAGTGAATATCTAGCGGGGGGTTTAGAGACCCAGTACTTC
>TRBJ2-7|TRBV7-9|.|few
CASSLAQGDTYEQYF
TGTGCCAGCAGCTTAGCCCAGGGTGACACCTACGAGCAGTACTTC
>TRBJ1-1|TRBV4-3|.|few
CASSPGPANTEAFF
TGCGCCAGCAGCCCAGGGCCAGCTAACACTGAAGCTTTCTTT
>TRBJ2-3|TRBV6-5|.|many
CASGGATSADTQYF
TGTGCCAGCGGCGGCGCAACCTCGGCAGATACGCAGTATTTT
>TRBJ2-5|TRBV20-1|.|many
CSAHTEGVQETQYF
TGCAGTGCCCACACCGAGGGAGTTCAAGAGACCCAGTACTTC
>TRBJ1-1|TRBV5-5|.|.
CASSLTHLNTEAFF
TGTGCCAGCAGCTTGACGCACCTGAACACTGAAGCTTTCTTT
>TRBJ2-2|TRBV25-1|TRBD1|few
CASSVTGLVGELFF
TGTGCCAGCAGTGTGACAGGGCTGGTCGGGGAGCTGTTTTTT